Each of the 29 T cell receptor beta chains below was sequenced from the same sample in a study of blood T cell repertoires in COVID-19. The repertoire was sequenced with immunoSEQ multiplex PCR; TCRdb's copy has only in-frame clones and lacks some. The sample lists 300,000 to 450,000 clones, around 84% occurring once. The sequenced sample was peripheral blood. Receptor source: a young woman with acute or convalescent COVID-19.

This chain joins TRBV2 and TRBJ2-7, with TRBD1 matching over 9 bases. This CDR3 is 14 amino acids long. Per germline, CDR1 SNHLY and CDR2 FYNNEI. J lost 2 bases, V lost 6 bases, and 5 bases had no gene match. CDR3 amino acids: CASSSRTGAYEQYF. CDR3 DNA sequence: TGTGCCAGCAGCTCTCGGACAGGGGCCTACGAGCAGTACTTC. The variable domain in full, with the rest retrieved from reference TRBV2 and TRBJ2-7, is EPEVTQTPSHQVTQMGQEVILRCVPISNHLYFYWYRQILGQKVEFLVSFYNNEISEKSEIFDDQFSVERPDGSNFTLKIRSTKLEDSAMYFCASSSRTGAYEQYFGPGTRLTVT.

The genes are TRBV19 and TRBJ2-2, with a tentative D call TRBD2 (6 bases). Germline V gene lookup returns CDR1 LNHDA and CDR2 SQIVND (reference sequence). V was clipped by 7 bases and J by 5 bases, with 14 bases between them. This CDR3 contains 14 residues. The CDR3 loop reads CASTRLGGTGELFF. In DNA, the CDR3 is TGTGCCAGTACCCGACTAGGTGGGACCGGGGAGCTGTTTTTT.

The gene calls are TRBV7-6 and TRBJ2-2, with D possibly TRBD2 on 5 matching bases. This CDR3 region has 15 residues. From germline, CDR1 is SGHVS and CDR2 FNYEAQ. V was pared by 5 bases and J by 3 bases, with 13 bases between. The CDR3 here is CASSRVEGYTGELFF. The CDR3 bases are TGTGCCAGCAGCCGCGTCGAGGGTTACACCGGGGAGCTGTTTTTT.

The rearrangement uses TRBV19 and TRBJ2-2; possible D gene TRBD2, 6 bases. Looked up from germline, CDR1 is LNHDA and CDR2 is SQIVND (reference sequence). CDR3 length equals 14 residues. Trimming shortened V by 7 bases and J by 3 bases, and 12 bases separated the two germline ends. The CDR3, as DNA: TGTGCCAGTAATATTAGGAGGGACACCGGGGAGCTGTTTTTT. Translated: CASNIRRDTGELFF.

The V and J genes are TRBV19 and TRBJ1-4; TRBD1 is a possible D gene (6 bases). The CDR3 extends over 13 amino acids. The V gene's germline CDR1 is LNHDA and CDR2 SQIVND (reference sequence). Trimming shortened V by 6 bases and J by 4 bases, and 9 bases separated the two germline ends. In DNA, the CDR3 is TGTGCCAGTAGCACAGGGAATAATGAAAAACTGTTTTTT. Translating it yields CASSTGNNEKLFF.

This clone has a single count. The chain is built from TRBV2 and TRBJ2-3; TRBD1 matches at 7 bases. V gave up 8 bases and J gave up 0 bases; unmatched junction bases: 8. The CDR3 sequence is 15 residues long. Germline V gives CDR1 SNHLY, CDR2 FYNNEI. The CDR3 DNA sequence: TGTGCCAGCCTCTCACGGGACAGAAGCACAGATACGCAGTATTTT. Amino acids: CASLSRDRSTDTQYF.

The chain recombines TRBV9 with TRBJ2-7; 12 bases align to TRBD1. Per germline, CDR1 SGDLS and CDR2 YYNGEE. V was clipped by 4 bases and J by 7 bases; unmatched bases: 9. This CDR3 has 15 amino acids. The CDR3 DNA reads TGTGCCAGCAGCCCCGGGACAGGGGGCCTGAGGGAGCAGTACTTC. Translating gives CASSPGTGGLREQYF.

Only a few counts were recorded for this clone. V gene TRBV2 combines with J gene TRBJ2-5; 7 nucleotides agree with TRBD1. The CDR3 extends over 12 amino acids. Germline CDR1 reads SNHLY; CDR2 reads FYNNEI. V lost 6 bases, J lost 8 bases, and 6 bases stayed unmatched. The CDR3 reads CASRTTGETQYF. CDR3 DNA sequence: TGTGCCAGCAGGACTACAGGGGAAACCCAGTACTTC.

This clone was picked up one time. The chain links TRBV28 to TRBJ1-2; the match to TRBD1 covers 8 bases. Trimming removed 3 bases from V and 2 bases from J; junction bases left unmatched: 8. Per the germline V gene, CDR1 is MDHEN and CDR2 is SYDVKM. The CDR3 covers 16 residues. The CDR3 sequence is CASSLTGQAVNYGYTF. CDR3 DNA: TGTGCCAGCAGTTTGACGGGACAGGCGGTAAACTATGGCTACACCTTC.

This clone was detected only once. The CDR3 loop reads CASSYGEGGETQYF. Written as DNA, the CDR3 is TGTGCCAGCAGTTACGGGGAGGGCGGGGAGACCCAGTACTTC. This chain uses TRBV6-2 or TRBV6-3 with TRBJ2-5, with 7 bases aligning to TRBD2. The CDR3 is 14 amino acids. Germline CDR1 MNHEY, CDR2 SVGEGT. V was clipped by 2 bases and J by 5 bases; unmatched bases: 5.

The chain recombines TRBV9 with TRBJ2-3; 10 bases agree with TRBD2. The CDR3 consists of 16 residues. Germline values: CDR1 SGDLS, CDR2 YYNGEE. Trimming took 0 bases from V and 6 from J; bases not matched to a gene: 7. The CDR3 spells CASSVDPAGGPDTQYF. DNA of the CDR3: TGTGCCAGCAGCGTAGACCCAGCGGGGGGGCCGGATACGCAGTATTTT.

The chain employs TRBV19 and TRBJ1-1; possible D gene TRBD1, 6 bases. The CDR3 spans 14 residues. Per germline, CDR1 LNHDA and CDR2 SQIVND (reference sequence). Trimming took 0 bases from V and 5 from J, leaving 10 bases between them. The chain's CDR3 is CASSIEGARTEAFF. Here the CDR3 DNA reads TGTGCCAGTAGTATAGAGGGGGCGAGAACTGAAGCTTTCTTT.

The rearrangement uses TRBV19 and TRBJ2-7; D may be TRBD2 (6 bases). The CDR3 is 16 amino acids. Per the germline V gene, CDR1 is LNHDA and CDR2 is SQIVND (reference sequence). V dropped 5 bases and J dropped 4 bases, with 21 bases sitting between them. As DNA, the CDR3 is TGTGCCAGTAGTCCACAGACTAGGAAGAATCTTTACGAGCAGTACTTC. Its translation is CASSPQTRKNLYEQYF.

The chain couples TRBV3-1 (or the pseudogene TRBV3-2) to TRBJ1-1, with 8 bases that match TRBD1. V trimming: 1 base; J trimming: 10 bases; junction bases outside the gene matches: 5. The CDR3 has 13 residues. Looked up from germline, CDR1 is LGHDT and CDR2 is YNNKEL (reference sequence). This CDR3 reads CASSQAGDRGAFF. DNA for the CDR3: TGTGCCAGCAGCCAAGCCGGTGACAGGGGAGCTTTCTTT.

CDR3 sequence reads: CASSTGTGNSPLHF. CDR3 DNA: TGTGCCAGTAGTACCGGGACAGGGAATTCACCCCTCCACTTT. The rearrangement uses TRBV19 and TRBJ1-6, with 9 bases fitting TRBD1. The ends lost 4 bases at V and 7 bases at J; junction bases unmatched: 2. The CDR3 length is 14 residues. Germline CDR1 and CDR2: LNHDA and SQIVND (reference sequence). Variable domain in full (rest from reference TRBV19 and TRBJ1-6): DGGITQSPKYLFRKEGQNVTLSCEQNLNHDAMYWYRQDPGQGLRLIYYSQIVNDFQKGDIAEGYSVSREKKESFPLTVTSAQKNPTAFYLCASSTGTGNSPLHFGNGTRLTVT.

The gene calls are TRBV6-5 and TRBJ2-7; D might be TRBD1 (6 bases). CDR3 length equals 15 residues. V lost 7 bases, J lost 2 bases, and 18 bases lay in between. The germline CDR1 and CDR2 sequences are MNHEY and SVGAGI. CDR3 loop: CASTPPGAEPYEQYF. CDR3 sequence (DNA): TGTGCCAGCACGCCCCCAGGGGCCGAACCCTACGAGCAGTACTTC.

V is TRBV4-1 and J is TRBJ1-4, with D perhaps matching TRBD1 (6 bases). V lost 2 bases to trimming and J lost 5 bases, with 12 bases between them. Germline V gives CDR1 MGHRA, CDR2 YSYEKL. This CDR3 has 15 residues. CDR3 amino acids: CASSQLVRGNEKLFF. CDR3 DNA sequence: TGCGCCAGCAGCCAATTAGTCAGGGGAAATGAAAAACTGTTTTTT.

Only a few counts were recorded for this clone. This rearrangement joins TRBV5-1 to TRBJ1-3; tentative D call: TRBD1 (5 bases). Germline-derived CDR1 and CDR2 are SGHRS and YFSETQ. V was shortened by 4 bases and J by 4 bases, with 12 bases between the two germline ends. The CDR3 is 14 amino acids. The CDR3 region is CASSTGGWGNTIYF. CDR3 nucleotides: TGCGCCAGCAGCACAGGCGGATGGGGAAACACCATATATTTT.

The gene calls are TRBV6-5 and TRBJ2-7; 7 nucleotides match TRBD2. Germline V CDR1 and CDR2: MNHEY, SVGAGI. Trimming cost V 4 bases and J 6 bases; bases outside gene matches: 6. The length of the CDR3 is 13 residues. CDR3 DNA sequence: TGTGCCAGCAGTTTAGCGGGCCCCAGCGAGCAGTACTTC. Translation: CASSLAGPSEQYF.

CDR3 nucleotides: TGCAGTGCTAGTCTCCGAGCCACTGAAGCTTTCTTT. Translated: CSASLRATEAFF. V usage is TRBV20-1 and J usage is TRBJ1-1, with D hard to call. This CDR3 has 12 amino acids. Per germline, CDR1 DFQATT and CDR2 SNEGSKA (reference sequence). Trimming stripped 3 bases from V and 4 bases from J, with 9 bases between.

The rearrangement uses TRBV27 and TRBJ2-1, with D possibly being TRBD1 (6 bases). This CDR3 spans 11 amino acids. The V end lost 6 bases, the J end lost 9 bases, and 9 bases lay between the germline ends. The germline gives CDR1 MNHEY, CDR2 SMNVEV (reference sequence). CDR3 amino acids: CASRDSLEQFF. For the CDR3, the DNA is TGTGCCAGCAGGGACAGTCTTGAGCAGTTCTTC.

Written as DNA, the CDR3 is TGCGCCAGCAGCCAAGTGTACACCGCGACCCAGTACTTC. As protein: CASSQVYTATQYF. The chain couples TRBV4-1 to TRBJ2-5; D uncertain. V was pared by 1 base and J by 7 bases, with 10 bases between. Germline V lookup: CDR1 MGHRA, CDR2 YSYEKL. The CDR3 extends over 13 amino acids.

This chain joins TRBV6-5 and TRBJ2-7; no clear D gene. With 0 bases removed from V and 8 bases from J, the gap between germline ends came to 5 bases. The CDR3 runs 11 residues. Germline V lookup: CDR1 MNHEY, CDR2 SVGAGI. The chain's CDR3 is CASSYSGQQYF. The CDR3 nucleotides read TGTGCCAGCAGTTACTCGGGCCAGCAGTACTTC.

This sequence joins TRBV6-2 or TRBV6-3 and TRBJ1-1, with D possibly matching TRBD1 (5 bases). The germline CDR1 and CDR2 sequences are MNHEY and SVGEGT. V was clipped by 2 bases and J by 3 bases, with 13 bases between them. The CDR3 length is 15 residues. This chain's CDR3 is CASSYEGWGDTEAFF. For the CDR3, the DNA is TGTGCCAGCAGTTACGAAGGGTGGGGGGACACTGAAGCTTTCTTT.

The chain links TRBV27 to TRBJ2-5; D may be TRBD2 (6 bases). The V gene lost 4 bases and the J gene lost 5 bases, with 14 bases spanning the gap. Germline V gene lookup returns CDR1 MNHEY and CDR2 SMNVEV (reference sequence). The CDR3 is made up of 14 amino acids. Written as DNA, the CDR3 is TGTGCCAGCAGTTGCAGGGAGGTAGAGGAGACCCAGTACTTC. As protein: CASSCREVEETQYF.

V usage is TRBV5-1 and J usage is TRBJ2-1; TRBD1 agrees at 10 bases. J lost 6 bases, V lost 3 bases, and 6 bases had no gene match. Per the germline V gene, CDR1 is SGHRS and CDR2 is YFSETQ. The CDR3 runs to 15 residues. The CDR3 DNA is TGCGCCAGCAGCTCCGGGACAGGGGTCGGCAATGAGCAGTTCTTC. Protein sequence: CASSSGTGVGNEQFF.

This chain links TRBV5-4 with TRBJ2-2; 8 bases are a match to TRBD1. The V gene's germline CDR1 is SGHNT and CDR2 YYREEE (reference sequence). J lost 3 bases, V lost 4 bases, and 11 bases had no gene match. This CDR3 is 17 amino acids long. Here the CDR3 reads CASSQTKTGAHTGELFF. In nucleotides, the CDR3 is TGTGCCAGCAGCCAAACCAAGACAGGGGCGCACACCGGGGAGCTGTTTTTT.

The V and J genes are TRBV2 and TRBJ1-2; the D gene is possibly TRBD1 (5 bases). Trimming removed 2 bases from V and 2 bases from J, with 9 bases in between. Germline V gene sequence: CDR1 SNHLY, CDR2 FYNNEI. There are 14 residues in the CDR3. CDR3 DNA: TGTGCCAGCAGTGAAACGACAGAGAACTATGGCTACACCTTC. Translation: CASSETTENYGYTF.

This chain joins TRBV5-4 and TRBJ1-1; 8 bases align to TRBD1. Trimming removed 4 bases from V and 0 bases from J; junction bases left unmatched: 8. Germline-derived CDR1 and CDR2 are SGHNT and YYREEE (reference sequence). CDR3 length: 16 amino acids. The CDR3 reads CASSLDRGFMNTEAFF. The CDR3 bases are TGTGCCAGCAGCCTCGACAGGGGTTTCATGAACACTGAAGCTTTCTTT.